The T cell receptor beta chain under discussion was sequenced for a study of shared clonotypes between healthy human individuals. Whole-study results and caveats: Larger estimated richness was generally recorded for naive subsets relative to memory subsets.

A remark on this clone: What it recognizes is unknown. Other nucleotide sequences in the sample specify the same CDR3.

Produced via immunoSEQ multiplex PCR; TCRdb's table is partial and in-frame only. The top ten hold about 0.064% of the sample, which has under 650,000 clones, about 96% seen once. The TCR originated in a woman younger than 45 in good health. The sample comprised naive CD4+ T cells sorted from blood. Subset reported: CD45RA+ positively selected.

CDR3 DNA: TGTGCCAGCAGCTTGAGAGGGCGGGGCACTGAAGCTTTCTTT. It yields the protein CASSLRGRGTEAFF. The rearrangement links TRBV7-3 to TRBJ1-1; D gene uncertain. V gave up 3 bases and J gave up 4 bases, with 12 bases separating them. Per germline, CDR1 SGHTA and CDR2 FQGTGA. This CDR3 contains 14 residues.